What follows are 23 T cell receptor beta chains derived from one specimen sequenced in a study of blood T cell repertoires in COVID-19. Produced via immunoSEQ multiplex PCR; TCRdb's table is partial and in-frame only. The sample lists fewer than 450,000 clones, around 90% seen once, with roughly 2% in the top ten. Sequencing was performed on PBMCs or T cells enriched from blood (not recorded which). The origin of the receptors is a middle-aged woman with acute COVID-19.

The chain links TRBV4-1 to TRBJ2-7; 8 bases align to TRBD1. V trimming: 3 bases; J trimming: 6 bases; junction bases outside the gene matches: 10. Looked up from germline, CDR1 is MGHRA and CDR2 is YSYEKL. This CDR3 is built from 15 residues. This CDR3 is CASSHADRDRSEQYF. CDR3 nucleotides: TGCGCCAGCAGCCACGCGGACAGGGATCGGTCCGAGCAGTACTTC.

V is TRBV5-4 and J is TRBJ2-2; D unclear. Trimming removed 4 bases at V and 2 bases at J, with 12 bases between. This CDR3 region has 15 residues. CDR1 and CDR2 from the germline V gene are SGHNT and YYREEE (reference sequence). The CDR3, as DNA: TGTGCCAGCAGCCCCGTCCAGGCCAACACCGGGGAGCTGTTTTTT. It specifies CASSPVQANTGELFF.

The chain links TRBV6-5 to TRBJ2-7, with D perhaps TRBD2 (5 bases). This CDR3 has 13 amino acids. V was clipped by 6 bases and J by 3 bases, with 12 bases between them. Germline lookup yields CDR1 MNHEY and CDR2 SVGAGI. CDR3 loop: CASSWRADYEQYF. For the CDR3, the DNA is TGTGCCAGCAGCTGGCGAGCGGACTACGAGCAGTACTTC.

The chain couples TRBV4-1 to TRBJ1-5; a possible D gene is TRBD1 (5 bases). Germline V gene lookup returns CDR1 MGHRA and CDR2 YSYEKL. CDR3 length: 15 residues. V was cut by 1 base and J by 5 bases, with 12 bases left in between. The CDR3 here is CASSQVSGRDQPQHF. The CDR3 coding sequence is TGCGCCAGCAGCCAAGTTTCCGGCAGGGATCAGCCCCAGCATTTT.

The chain is built from TRBV12-3 or TRBV12-4 and TRBJ2-3, with D possibly matching TRBD1 (7 bases). The CDR3 is 13 residues long. This CDR3 is CASSGGRKDTQYF. The CDR3 nucleotides are TGTGCTAGTTCAGGGGGGCGGAAAGATACGCAGTATTTT.

The chain employs TRBV18 and TRBJ2-7, with D perhaps matching TRBD2 (5 bases). Germline CDR1 reads KGHSH; CDR2 reads LQKENI. This CDR3 contains 14 residues. V lost 3 bases to trimming and J lost 6 bases, with 15 bases between them. Here the CDR3 DNA reads TGTGCCAGCTCACCTGGGCTAGTCGCGGGCGAGCAGTACTTC. Its translation: CASSPGLVAGEQYF.

For the CDR3, the DNA is TGTGCCAGCAGCTTGGAGGCAGGCCTCACTGAAGCTTTCTTT. Encoded protein: CASSLEAGLTEAFF. The gene calls are TRBV5-8 and TRBJ1-1; D gene ambiguous. This CDR3 is 14 amino acids long. Germline CDR1 reads SGHTS; CDR2 reads YDEGEE. Trimming took off 0 bases at V and 4 bases at J, with 10 bases between the two ends. The full variable domain, its missing parts supplied by reference TRBV5-8 and TRBJ1-1, is EAGVTQSPTHLIKTRGQQATLRCSPISGHTSVYWYQQALGLGLQFLLWYDEGEERNRGNFPPRFSGRQFPNYSSELNVNALELEDSALYLCASSLEAGLTEAFFGQGTRLTVV.

This clone was recorded a few times. The chain is built from TRBV7-9 and TRBJ1-3; D ambiguous. The V gene's germline CDR1 is SEHNR and CDR2 FQNEAQ (reference sequence). The germline V and J ends were trimmed by 5 bases and 7 bases, with 12 bases remaining between them. The CDR3 totals 13 residues. CDR3 bases: TGTGCCAGCAGCCCGCCCGCGTTGAACACCATATATTTT. Protein sequence: CASSPPALNTIYF. The whole variable domain, remainder taken from reference TRBV7-9 and TRBJ1-3, is DTGVSQNPRHKITKRGQNVTFRCDPISEHNRLYWYRQTLGQGPEFLTYFQNEAQLEKSRLLSDRFSAERPKGSFSTLEIQRTEQGDSAMYLCASSPPALNTIYFGEGSWLTVV.

Of note for this clone: Other DNA sequences of this sample code for an identical CDR3. The J gene is TRBJ2-7, the V gene TRBV5-6; TRBD1 is a possible D gene (6 bases). The CDR3 contains 13 residues. CDR1 and CDR2 (germline): SGHDT, YYEEEE. V lost 5 bases and J lost 3, with 12 bases in between. The CDR3 bases are TGTGCCAGCAGTACAGGGTTGATCTACGAGCAGTACTTC. Its translation: CASSTGLIYEQYF.

The gene calls are TRBV7-2 and TRBJ2-3; no definite D call. The germline CDR1 and CDR2 sequences are SGHTA and FQGNSA. The CDR3 is 15 residues long. Trimming shortened V by 1 base and J by 0 bases, and 8 bases separated the two germline ends. The DNA of the CDR3 is TGTGCCAGCAGCTTAGAGCGTCCTAGCACAGATACGCAGTATTTT. Translation gives CASSLERPSTDTQYF.

V is TRBV28 and J is TRBJ2-2; 9 nucleotides match TRBD1. The CDR3 spans 17 residues. Germline V gives CDR1 MDHEN, CDR2 SYDVKM. With V trimmed by 2 bases and J by 5 bases, 9 bases remained unmatched. Here the CDR3 reads CASSLIGNRGRTGELFF. DNA of the CDR3: TGTGCCAGCAGTTTAATTGGAAACAGGGGGCGAACCGGGGAGCTGTTTTTT.

The genes are TRBV6-5 and TRBJ2-7, with 9 nucleotides matching TRBD1. J was trimmed by 5 bases and V by 8 bases; bases with no gene match: 7. Germline V gives CDR1 MNHEY, CDR2 SVGAGI. The CDR3 length is 13 residues. This CDR3 reads CASGMDRGDEQYF. As DNA, the CDR3 is TGTGCCAGCGGGATGGACAGGGGCGACGAGCAGTACTTC.

The chain employs TRBV5-1 and TRBJ2-5, with 12 bases fitting TRBD2. The CDR3 runs to 17 residues. CDR1 is SGHRS, CDR2 YFSETQ, per germline. Trimming cost V 4 bases and J 5 bases; bases outside gene matches: 12. The CDR3 region has the DNA TGCGCCAGCAGCCCCTCGCCTAGCGGGGGGGCCTGGGAGACCCAGTACTTC. This translates into CASSPSPSGGAWETQYF.

V gene TRBV7-9 combines with J gene TRBJ1-1; the D is unclear. V was trimmed by 5 bases and J by 14 bases, leaving 24 bases between them. The CDR3 extends over 14 amino acids. Germline V lookup: CDR1 SEHNR, CDR2 FQNEAQ (reference sequence). The CDR3 nucleotides are TGTGCCAGCAGCCCGGGATCTTTTGCCGAAGTAGAGTTCTTT. Translation: CASSPGSFAEVEFF.

The chain employs TRBV20-1 and TRBJ1-4, with D hard to call. The CDR3 runs 14 residues. Germline V gene lookup returns CDR1 DFQATT and CDR2 SNEGSKA (reference sequence). Deletions cut 3 bases from V and 0 bases from J, with 8 bases between. CDR3 DNA: TGCAGTGCTAGTGGCGAGACAACTAATGAAAAACTGTTTTTT. It is translated as CSASGETTNEKLFF.

The rearrangement links TRBV2 to TRBJ2-7; TRBD1 matches at 7 bases. Trimming took 5 bases from V and 6 from J; bases not matched to a gene: 10. The CDR3 contains 14 residues. Germline assignment: CDR1 SNHLY and CDR2 FYNNEI. The CDR3 region has the DNA TGTGCCAGCAGTACCGGGACAGCCGAGGCCGAGCAGTACTTC. Translation gives CASSTGTAEAEQYF.

The chain has TRBV5-1 and TRBJ2-1; TRBD2 matches 7 bases. The length of the CDR3 is 13 residues. V lost 0 bases and J lost 9; bases outside the gene matches: 3. Germline CDR1 SGHRS, CDR2 YFSETQ. For the CDR3, the DNA is TGCGCCAGCAGCTTGGTGTTAGCGGGTGAGCAGTTCTTC. Encoded protein: CASSLVLAGEQFF.

J is TRBJ1-2 and V is TRBV11-2; D unresolved. Germline CDR1 is SGHAT and CDR2 is FQNNGV. V was cut by 1 base and J by 4 bases, with 4 bases left in between. There are 12 residues in the CDR3. CDR3 DNA: TGTGCCAGCAGCTTAGTCCGCTATGGCTACACCTTC. Translating it yields CASSLVRYGYTF.

This sequence joins TRBV5-1 and TRBJ1-1; 8 nucleotides match TRBD1. Germline CDR1 reads SGHRS; CDR2 reads YFSETQ. With V trimmed by 3 bases and J by 2 bases, 6 bases remained unmatched. The CDR3 extends over 15 amino acids. For the CDR3, the DNA is TGCGCCAGCAGCTGGGGGCAGGGGGCAAACACTGAAGCTTTCTTT. This sequence encodes CASSWGQGANTEAFF.

The J gene is TRBJ1-1, the V gene TRBV6-5, with a tentative D call TRBD1 (6 bases). The length of the CDR3 is 13 residues. Germline V gene sequence: CDR1 MNHEY, CDR2 SVGAGI. Trimming took 4 bases from V and 6 from J, leaving 12 bases between them. The CDR3 DNA follows: TGTGCCAGCAGTTCATTGACAGGCGCTGAAGCTTTCTTT. Amino acid sequence: CASSSLTGAEAFF.

This clone was seen once. The chain carries TRBV5-6 and TRBJ1-2, with 7 bases lining up with TRBD1. The ends lost 0 bases at V and 8 bases at J; junction bases unmatched: 4. The CDR3 sequence is 13 residues long. CDR1 is SGHDT and CDR2 is YYEEEE in the germline V gene. The CDR3: CASSLVQGKGYTF. The CDR3 coding sequence is TGTGCCAGCAGCTTGGTACAGGGGAAAGGCTACACCTTC.

The chain uses TRBV30 and TRBJ2-1; 9 nucleotides agree with TRBD2. The germline gives CDR1 GTSNPN, CDR2 SVGIG (reference sequence). CDR3 length: 16 amino acids. Unmatched junction bases numbered 7, after V lost 0 bases and J lost 4 bases. Here the CDR3 DNA reads TGTGCCTGGAGTGTACCAGCGGGGGGACTTTACAATGAGCAGTTCTTC. Translating it yields CAWSVPAGGLYNEQFF.

The chain carries TRBV5-8 and TRBJ2-1, with D maybe TRBD2 (6 bases). Germline V lookup: CDR1 SGHTS, CDR2 YDEGEE. Trimming pared 4 bases from V and 3 bases from J, leaving 17 bases between. This CDR3 region has 16 residues. The CDR3 region has the DNA TGTGCCAGCAGCCTACTTTTCGGGGGATACTACAATGAGCAGTTCTTC. This encodes CASSLLFGGYYNEQFF. The variable domain in full, with the rest retrieved from reference TRBV5-8 and TRBJ2-1, is EAGVTQSPTHLIKTRGQQATLRCSPISGHTSVYWYQQALGLGLQFLLWYDEGEERNRGNFPPRFSGRQFPNYSSELNVNALELEDSALYLCASSLLFGGYYNEQFFGPGTRLTVL.